The T cell receptor beta chain under discussion was sequenced for a study of OX40 agonist ivuxolimab in advanced cancers. Study information: Patients were dosed intravenously with ivuxolimab at 0.01 to 10 mg/kg every 2 weeks. Three patients got partial responses; one had hepatocellular carcinoma and two had cutaneous melanoma.

Germline CDR1 and CDR2: SGHKS and YYEKEE (reference sequence). Trimming took 1 base from V and 0 from J, leaving 22 bases between them. The CDR3 contains 20 residues. Repertoires were generated with immunoSEQ multiplex PCR, while TCRdb's copy carries only in-frame clones and drops some. The table lists under 90,000 clones, approximately 88% of them singletons. Sequenced here: CD4+ or CD8+ T cells sorted from blood, sampled in a trial of the OX40 agonist ivuxolimab. This clonotype originated in an adult with an advanced solid tumor such as melanoma, head and neck, liver or kidney cancer. The chain has TRBV5-5 and TRBJ1-4; D not resolved. For the CDR3, the DNA is TGTGCCAGCAGCTTGTTTCCGACGGCCAGAGCGGTTGCAACTAATGAAAAACTGTTTTTT. It yields the protein CASSLFPTARAVATNEKLFF. The variable domain in full, completed from reference TRBV5-5 and TRBJ1-4, reads DAGVTQSPTHLIKTRGQQVTLRCSPISGHKSVSWYQQVLGQGPQFIFQYYEKEERGRGNFPDRFSARQFPNYSSELNVNALLLGDSALYLCASSLFPTARAVATNEKLFFGSGTQLSVL.